The rows below give T cell receptor beta chains drawn from one sample of a study of human T cells and chemical hapten exposure. One entry per CDR3 protein results from TCRdb running MiXCR on the RACE reads. The sample lists approximately 86,000 distinct CDR3 sequences; roughly 10% were seen once. Sequences were derived from whole blood, sampled in connection with sensitization to the hapten diphenylcyclopropenone (DPC). Receptor source: a woman younger than 45 with alopecia areata. Some clones in this sample may be carry-over from other donors' samples. Each CDR3 is given with its conserved first and last residue. D genes are given only for firm matches. Only some rows state a clone size, as once, few, many or a class for expanded clones.

D gene	J gene	clone size	V gene	CDR3 protein	CDR3 DNA
.	TRBJ1-4	few	TRBV3-1	CASSSASRREKLFF	TGTGCCAGCAGCTCCGCTTCGAGGCGTGAAAAACTGTTTTTT
TRBD2	TRBJ2-1	many	TRBV6-2/TRBV6-3	CASSVAGGVLNEQFF	TGTGCCAGCAGCGTAGCGGGAGGAGTTTTAAATGAGCAGTTCTTC
.	TRBJ2-1	many	TRBV29-1	CSVDSPQGTYNEQFF	TGCAGCGTTGACTCCCCCCAGGGGACGTACAATGAGCAGTTCTTC
TRBD1	TRBJ1-3	.	TRBV10-3	CAISGTGQSSGNTIYF	TGTGCCATCAGTGGGACAGGTCAGAGCTCTGGAAACACCATATATTTT
.	TRBJ2-3	.	TRBV5-4	CASSLNLGTDTQYF	TGTGCCAGCAGCTTGAATCTGGGGACAGATACGCAGTATTTT
TRBD1	TRBJ2-3	few	TRBV10-3	CAISGQGGTQYF	TGTGCCATCAGCGGACAGGGGGGTACGCAGTATTTT
TRBD1	TRBJ2-2	.	TRBV19	CARGQGSTGELFF	TGTGCCAGGGGACAGGGAAGCACCGGGGAGCTGTTTTTT
.	TRBJ1-5	few	TRBV11-2	CASSLGRRHSNQPQHF	TGTGCCAGCAGCTTAGGCAGGCGCCATAGCAATCAGCCCCAGCATTTT
TRBD1	TRBJ1-3	few	TRBV20-1	CSAATGGLFGNTIYF	TGCAGTGCCGCGACAGGGGGACTTTTTGGAAACACCATATATTTT
.	TRBJ2-2	many	TRBV4-2	CASSQRRVTGELFF	TGTGCCAGCAGCCAACGCAGGGTGACCGGGGAGCTGTTTTTT
.	TRBJ2-1	many	TRBV12-3/TRBV12-4	CASSFGEGPGKFF	TGTGCCAGCAGTTTCGGAGAGGGACCGGGGAAGTTCTTC
TRBD1	TRBJ1-2	few	TRBV2	CASRGTDRGYGYTF	TGTGCCAGCAGGGGGACAGACCGGGGCTATGGCTACACCTTC
TRBD2	TRBJ2-5	few	TRBV11-2	CASSNSAGDETQYF	TGTGCCAGCAGCAACTCAGCGGGGGATGAGACCCAGTACTTC
.	TRBJ2-1	many	TRBV5-8	CASSLGSYNEQFF	TGTGCCAGCAGCTTGGGGAGCTACAATGAGCAGTTCTTC
TRBD2	TRBJ2-7	.	TRBV7-3	CASSTTSGNTYEQYF	TGTGCCAGCAGTACCACTAGCGGGAATACCTACGAGCAGTACTTC
.	TRBJ2-1	.	TRBV27	CASSLGILNEQFF	TGTGCCAGCAGTTTAGGTATCCTCAATGAGCAGTTCTTC
.	TRBJ2-5	.	TRBV6-5	CASSYSPQLQETQYF	TGTGCCAGCAGTTATTCCCCCCAACTTCAAGAGACCCAGTACTTC
TRBD2	TRBJ2-1	.	TRBV20-1	CSASRGGGTYNEQFF	TGCAGTGCTAGTCGGGGCGGGGGAACATACAATGAGCAGTTCTTC
TRBD1	TRBJ2-6	.	TRBV28	CASRRTGFGANVLTF	TGTGCCAGCAGAAGGACAGGGTTTGGGGCCAACGTCCTGACTTTC
TRBD2	TRBJ2-5	.	TRBV6-2/TRBV6-3	CASTLTSWGTQYF	TGTGCCAGCACCTTGACTAGCTGGGGGACCCAGTACTTC
.	TRBJ1-2	.	TRBV5-6	CASSINLNYGYTF	TGTGCCAGCAGCATCAACCTGAACTATGGCTACACCTTC
.	TRBJ2-5	.	TRBV28	CASSFEAYAQETQYF	TGTGCCAGCAGTTTTGAGGCTTATGCCCAAGAGACCCAGTACTTC
TRBD1	TRBJ2-1	.	TRBV18	CASSPTDRGLKFF	TGTGCCAGCTCACCAACCGACAGGGGGCTTAAGTTCTTC
TRBD2	TRBJ2-7	.	TRBV28	CASRGTSSLPEQYF	TGTGCCAGCAGGGGGACTAGTTCCCTCCCGGAGCAGTACTTC
.	TRBJ2-3	.	TRBV29-1	CSVDRNTQYF	TGCAGCGTTGACCGCAATACGCAGTATTTT
TRBD2	TRBJ2-2	many	TRBV7-6	CASSSLAGASGELFF	TGTGCCAGCAGCTCACTAGCGGGGGCGTCCGGGGAGCTGTTTTTT
.	TRBJ1-1	few	TRBV20-1	CSASVTGVNTEAFF	TGCAGTGCTAGCGTGACAGGAGTGAACACTGAAGCTTTCTTT
TRBD2	TRBJ2-1	few	TRBV7-2	CASSPSTAGHNEQFF	TGTGCCAGCAGCCCATCGACAGCGGGGCACAATGAGCAGTTCTTC
TRBD1	TRBJ1-1	few	TRBV20-1	CSPSQGDTEAFF	TGCAGCCCTAGCCAGGGGGACACTGAAGCTTTCTTT
.	TRBJ2-1	.	TRBV20-1	CSARVWQGYNEQFF	TGCAGTGCTAGAGTATGGCAGGGATACAATGAGCAGTTCTTC
.	TRBJ2-6	many	TRBV4-3	CASSQGTGLAGANVLTF	TGCGCCAGCAGCCAAGGAACGGGCCTGGCGGGGGCCAACGTCCTGACTTTC
.	TRBJ2-3	.	TRBV28	CASSLIRDTQYF	TGTGCCAGCAGTTTAATCAGGGATACGCAGTATTTT
TRBD1	TRBJ2-5	few	TRBV4-1	CASSPPEQGLEETQYF	TGCGCCAGCAGCCCCCCGGAACAGGGGTTGGAAGAGACCCAGTACTTC
TRBD2	TRBJ2-2	many	TRBV12-3/TRBV12-4	CASSPGTSGGVATGELFF	TGTGCCAGCAGTCCCGGGACTAGCGGGGGGGTGGCCACCGGGGAGCTGTTTTTT
.	TRBJ2-7	.	TRBV29-1	CSVEKGGNEQYF	TGCAGCGTTGAAAAGGGGGGCAACGAGCAGTACTTC
.	TRBJ2-3	many	TRBV7-6	CASSLGDTTDTQYF	TGTGCCAGCAGCTTAGGAGACACCACAGATACGCAGTATTTT
TRBD2	TRBJ2-5	few	TRBV9	CASTGSGGYQETQYF	TGTGCCAGCACCGGAAGCGGGGGGTACCAAGAGACCCAGTACTTC
.	TRBJ2-5	few	TRBV3-1	CASSQDRAGRWSQETQYF	TGTGCCAGCAGCCAAGATCGGGCAGGGAGGTGGTCTCAAGAGACCCAGTACTTC
TRBD2	TRBJ2-3	.	TRBV5-1	CASSFTSGSWYF	TGCGCCAGCAGCTTTACTAGCGGGAGCTGGTATTTT
.	TRBJ2-6	.	TRBV24-1	CATSVLPGASGANVLTF	TGTGCCACCAGTGTCCTCCCCGGGGCCTCTGGGGCCAACGTCCTGACTTTC